This record concerns one T cell receptor (beta chain) sequence. This sample was included in a study of blood T cell repertoires in COVID-19. Study as a whole: The analysed material was cDNA or gDNA that came from T cells, B-cell-depleted T cells, or PBMCs.

Authors' analysis steps: Estimation of nucleated cell counts relied on the amplification of reference gene primers. Clones were read by immunoSEQ multiplex PCR, and TCRdb kept only the in-frame ones, dropping some. From that table come the V and J calls and clone size; the DNA was used to work out D and trimming. In the table there are about 300,000 clones, 86% of which are singletons. The CDR3 runs 13 residues. Germline CDR1 and CDR2: MDHEN and SYDVKM. V lost 3 bases to trimming and J lost 3 bases, with 9 bases between them. This TCR was recovered from a woman aged 18-29 years who had recovered from COVID-19. Sequencing was performed on PBMCs or T cells enriched from blood (not recorded which). The V and J genes are TRBV28 and TRBJ2-7, with D perhaps matching TRBD1 (5 bases). In DNA, the CDR3 is TGTGCCAGCAGTTTCAGGGATAGCTACGAGCAGTACTTC. Amino acids: CASSFRDSYEQYF.